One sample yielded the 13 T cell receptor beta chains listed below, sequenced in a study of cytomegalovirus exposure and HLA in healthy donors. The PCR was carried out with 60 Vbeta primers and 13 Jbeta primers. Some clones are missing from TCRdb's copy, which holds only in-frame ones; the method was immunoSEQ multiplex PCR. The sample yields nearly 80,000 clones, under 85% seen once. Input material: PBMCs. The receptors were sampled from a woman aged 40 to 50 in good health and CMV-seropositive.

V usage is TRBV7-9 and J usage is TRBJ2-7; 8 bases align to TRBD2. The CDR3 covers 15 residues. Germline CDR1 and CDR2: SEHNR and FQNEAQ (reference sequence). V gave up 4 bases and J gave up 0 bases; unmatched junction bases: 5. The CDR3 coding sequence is TGTGCCAGCAGCTACAGCGGGAGCCGCTCCTACGAGCAGTACTTC. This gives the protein CASSYSGSRSYEQYF.

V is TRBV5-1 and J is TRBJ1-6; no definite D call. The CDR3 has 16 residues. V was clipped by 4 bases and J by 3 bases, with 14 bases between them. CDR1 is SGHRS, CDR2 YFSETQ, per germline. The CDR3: CASSLGSRHYNSPLHF. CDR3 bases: TGCGCCAGCAGCCTAGGATCACGTCACTATAATTCACCCCTCCACTTT.

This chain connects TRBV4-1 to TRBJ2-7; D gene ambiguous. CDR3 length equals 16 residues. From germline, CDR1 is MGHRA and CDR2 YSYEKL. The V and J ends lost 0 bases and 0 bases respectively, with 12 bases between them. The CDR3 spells CASSQDLARSSYEQYF. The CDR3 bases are TGCGCCAGCAGCCAAGATCTGGCCAGGTCCTCCTACGAGCAGTACTTC.

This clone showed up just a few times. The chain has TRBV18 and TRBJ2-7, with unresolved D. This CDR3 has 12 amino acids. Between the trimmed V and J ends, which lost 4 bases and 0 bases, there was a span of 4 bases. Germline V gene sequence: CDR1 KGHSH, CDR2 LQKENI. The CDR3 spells CASSLSSYEQYF. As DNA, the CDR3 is TGTGCCAGCTCACTGAGCTCCTACGAGCAGTACTTC.

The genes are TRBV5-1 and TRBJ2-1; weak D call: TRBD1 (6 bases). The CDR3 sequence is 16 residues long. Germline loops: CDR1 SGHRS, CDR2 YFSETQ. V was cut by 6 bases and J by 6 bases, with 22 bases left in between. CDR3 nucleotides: TGCGCCAGCACTCCTGCAGGGACACTTCGAACCAATGAGCAGTTCTTC. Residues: CASTPAGTLRTNEQFF.

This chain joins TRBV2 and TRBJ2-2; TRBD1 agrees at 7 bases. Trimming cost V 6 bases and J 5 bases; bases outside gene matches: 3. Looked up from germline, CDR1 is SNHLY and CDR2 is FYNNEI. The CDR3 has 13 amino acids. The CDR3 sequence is CASRIQGTGELFF. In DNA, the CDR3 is TGTGCCAGCAGGATACAGGGGACCGGGGAGCTGTTTTTT.

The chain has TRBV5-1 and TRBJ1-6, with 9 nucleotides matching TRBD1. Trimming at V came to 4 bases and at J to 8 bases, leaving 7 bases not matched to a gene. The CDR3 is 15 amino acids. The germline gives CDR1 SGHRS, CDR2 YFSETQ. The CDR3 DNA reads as TGCGCCAGCAGCCGATCCGGGACAGGGTATTCACCCCTCCACTTT. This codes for CASSRSGTGYSPLHF.

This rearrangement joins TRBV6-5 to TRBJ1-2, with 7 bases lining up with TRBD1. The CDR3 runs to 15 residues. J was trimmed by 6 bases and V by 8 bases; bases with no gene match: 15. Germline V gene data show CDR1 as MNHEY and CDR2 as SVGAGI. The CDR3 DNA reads TGTGCCAGCGGGGACAACAGGGGTTGGGGAGATGGCTACACCTTC. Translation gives CASGDNRGWGDGYTF.

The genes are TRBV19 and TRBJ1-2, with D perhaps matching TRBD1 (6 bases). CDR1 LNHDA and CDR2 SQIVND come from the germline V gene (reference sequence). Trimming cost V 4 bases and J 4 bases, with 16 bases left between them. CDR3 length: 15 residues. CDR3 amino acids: CASSNRTVKTYGYTF. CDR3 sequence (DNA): TGTGCCAGTAGTAATAGGACAGTAAAGACCTATGGCTACACCTTC.

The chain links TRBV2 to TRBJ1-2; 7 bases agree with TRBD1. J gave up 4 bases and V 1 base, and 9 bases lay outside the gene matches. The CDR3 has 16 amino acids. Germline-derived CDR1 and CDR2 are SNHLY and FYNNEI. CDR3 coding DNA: TGTGCCAGCAGTGAAGACGCTCGGGGACAGCGCTATGGCTACACCTTC. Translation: CASSEDARGQRYGYTF.

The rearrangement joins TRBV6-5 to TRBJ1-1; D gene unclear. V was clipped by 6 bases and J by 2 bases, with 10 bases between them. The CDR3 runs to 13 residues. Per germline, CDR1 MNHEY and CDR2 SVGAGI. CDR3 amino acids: CASSHRENTEAFF. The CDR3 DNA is TGTGCCAGCAGCCACCGGGAAAACACTGAAGCTTTCTTT.

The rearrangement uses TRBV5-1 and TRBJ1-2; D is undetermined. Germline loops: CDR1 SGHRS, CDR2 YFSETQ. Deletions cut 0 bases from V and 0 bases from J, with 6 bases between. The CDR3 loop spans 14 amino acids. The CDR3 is CASSLDPANYGYTF. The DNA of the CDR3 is TGCGCCAGCAGCTTGGATCCAGCTAACTATGGCTACACCTTC.

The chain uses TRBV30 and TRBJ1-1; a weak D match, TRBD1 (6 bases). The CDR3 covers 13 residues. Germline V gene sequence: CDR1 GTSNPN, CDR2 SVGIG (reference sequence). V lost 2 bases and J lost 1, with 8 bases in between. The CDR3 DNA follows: TGTGCCTGGAGTACGGACAGGAACACTGAAGCTTTCTTT. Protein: CAWSTDRNTEAFF.